Following are 28 T cell receptor beta chains from one sample sequenced in a study of blood T cell repertoires in COVID-19. Here immunoSEQ multiplex PCR was the method, and the copy in TCRdb shows in-frame clones only, minus some. The sample carries approximately 170,000 clones, approximately 86% recorded once. The sequenced material came from peripheral blood. These receptors were taken from a woman over 75 with COVID-19, enrolled during active disease.

The gene calls are TRBV27 and TRBJ1-5, with 8 positions matching TRBD1. The CDR3 is 18 amino acids. V trimming: 3 bases; J trimming: 4 bases; junction bases outside the gene matches: 14. From germline, CDR1 is MNHEY and CDR2 SMNVEV (reference sequence). Here the CDR3 DNA reads TGTGCCAGCAGTTTTGTTGGCAGGGGGCTCCCTGGGAATCAGCCCCAGCATTTT. Its protein is CASSFVGRGLPGNQPQHF.

This clone was observed a few times. The V call is TRBV2, the J call TRBJ1-2, with 7 bases aligning to TRBD1. V shed 4 bases and J 2 bases; nucleotides not matched to a gene: 7. This CDR3 has 15 residues. Germline V gene data show CDR1 as SNHLY and CDR2 as FYNNEI. CDR3 protein: CASSAGQTGNYGYTF. CDR3 in DNA: TGTGCCAGCAGTGCGGGGCAGACAGGGAACTATGGCTACACCTTC.

The chain uses TRBV2 and TRBJ2-7; perhaps TRBD1 as D (7 bases). Per the germline V gene, CDR1 is SNHLY and CDR2 is FYNNEI. V lost 6 bases and J 3 bases, leaving 12 bases between the germline ends. This CDR3 comprises 13 residues. Here the CDR3 DNA reads TGTGCCAGCAGCCTTCAGGGGGGCTACGAGCAGTACTTC. This encodes CASSLQGGYEQYF.

The V and J genes are TRBV6-5 and TRBJ2-6; D gene uncertain. Germline assignment: CDR1 MNHEY and CDR2 SVGAGI. V lost 5 bases, J lost 2 bases, and 4 bases lay in between. This CDR3 is 13 amino acids long. CDR3 amino acids: CASSPPGANVLTF. The DNA of the CDR3 is TGTGCCAGCAGTCCTCCTGGGGCCAACGTCCTGACTTTC.

The J gene is TRBJ1-2, the V gene TRBV5-1; the D gene is possibly TRBD1 (5 bases). The CDR3 has 14 residues. CDR1 is SGHRS, CDR2 YFSETQ, per germline. V was pared by 3 bases and J by 0 bases, with 9 bases between. This CDR3 is CASSSAGTNYGYTF. The CDR3 bases are TGCGCCAGCAGCTCCGCAGGGACTAACTATGGCTACACCTTC.

J is TRBJ1-1 and V is TRBV5-1, with D possibly matching TRBD1 (5 bases). The CDR3 loop spans 14 amino acids. Germline V CDR1 and CDR2: SGHRS, YFSETQ. The germline V and J ends were trimmed by 4 bases and 4 bases, with 14 bases remaining between them. CDR3 loop: CASSISNRFTEAFF. The CDR3 region has the DNA TGCGCCAGCAGCATTTCGAACAGGTTCACTGAAGCTTTCTTT.

The V gene is TRBV7-6, the J gene TRBJ1-1; D is uncertain. Trimming removed 1 base at V and 4 bases at J, with 13 bases between. Germline V gene data show CDR1 as SGHVS and CDR2 as FNYEAQ. The CDR3 has 15 amino acids. CDR3 sequence: CASSLVGMGSTEAFF. CDR3 nucleotides: TGTGCCAGCAGCTTAGTAGGCATGGGCAGCACTGAAGCTTTCTTT.

The chain employs TRBV24-1 and TRBJ2-4; 11 positions agree with TRBD1. Germline V lookup: CDR1 KGHDR, CDR2 SFDVKD. Trimming at V came to 4 bases and at J to 6 bases, leaving 4 bases not matched to a gene. This CDR3 region has 15 residues. CDR3 DNA sequence: TGTGCCACCAGTGACCCCGGGACAGGGGGAAACATTCAGTACTTC. Its translation: CATSDPGTGGNIQYF.

The chain has TRBV6-1 and TRBJ1-1; no reliable D call. CDR3 length: 14 amino acids. Trimming cost V 2 bases and J 4 bases, with 11 bases left between them. Looked up from germline, CDR1 is MNHNS and CDR2 is SASEGT. This CDR3 reads CASSESWGGTEAFF. In DNA form, the CDR3 reads TGTGCCAGCAGTGAATCGTGGGGAGGCACTGAAGCTTTCTTT.

This chain joins TRBV11-2 and TRBJ2-6; maybe TRBD1 (5 bases). Germline CDR1 SGHAT, CDR2 FQNNGV. CDR3 length: 16 amino acids. V was trimmed by 1 base and J by 2 bases, leaving 9 bases between them. CDR3 amino acids: CASSLGPGTGANVLTF. In DNA, the CDR3 is TGTGCCAGCAGCTTAGGTCCAGGGACTGGGGCCAACGTCCTGACTTTC. Full variable domain (remainder filled in from reference TRBV11-2 and TRBJ2-6): EAGVAQSPRYKIIEKRQSVAFWCNPISGHATLYWYQQILGQGPKLLIQFQNNGVVDDSQLPKDRFSAERLKGVDSTLKIQPAKLEDSAVYLCASSLGPGTGANVLTFGAGSRLTVL.

V and J are TRBV28 and TRBJ2-7; D may be TRBD1 (5 bases). Germline CDR1 reads MDHEN; CDR2 reads SYDVKM. This CDR3 comprises 12 residues. Between the trimmed V and J ends, which lost 5 bases and 7 bases, there was a span of 12 bases. This chain's CDR3 is CASSPGMGEQYF. As DNA, the CDR3 is TGTGCCAGCAGTCCAGGGATGGGGGAGCAGTACTTC.

The chain uses TRBV7-9 and TRBJ1-5; D is unclear. Germline V lookup: CDR1 SEHNR, CDR2 FQNEAQ (reference sequence). V dropped 4 bases and J dropped 0 bases, with 4 bases sitting between them. This CDR3 is built from 13 residues. The CDR3 spells CASSSYSNQPQHF. The CDR3 DNA follows: TGTGCCAGCAGCTCTTATAGCAATCAGCCCCAGCATTTT.

The table lists this clone with a count of one. The chain employs TRBV7-8 and TRBJ1-3; tentative D call: TRBD1 (5 bases). CDR1 SGHVS and CDR2 FQNEAQ come from the germline V gene. The V gene lost 11 bases and the J gene lost 0 bases, with 14 bases spanning the gap. The CDR3 totals 14 residues. CDR3 nucleotides: TGTGCCGTGGGACTCCTACGCTCTGGAAACACCATATATTTT. Encoded protein: CAVGLLRSGNTIYF.

V and J are TRBV28 and TRBJ1-2, with D perhaps TRBD1 (5 bases). Germline V gives CDR1 MDHEN, CDR2 SYDVKM. V was trimmed by 3 bases and J by 3 bases, leaving 14 bases between them. This CDR3 spans 15 amino acids. The CDR3 region is CASSLGGRRDYGYTF. CDR3 nucleotide sequence: TGTGCCAGCAGTTTGGGGGGAAGGAGGGACTATGGCTACACCTTC.

The rearrangement links TRBV7-8 to TRBJ1-6, with 7 bases that match TRBD1. V lost 1 base, J lost 10 bases, and 4 bases stayed unmatched. Germline V gene sequence: CDR1 SGHVS, CDR2 FQNEAQ. This CDR3 is 14 amino acids long. In DNA, the CDR3 is TGTGCCAGCAGCTTAGGACAGGGTGGCTCACCCCTCCACTTT. It translates to CASSLGQGGSPLHF.

This chain links TRBV28 with TRBJ1-5; possibly TRBD1 for D (6 bases). The length of the CDR3 is 16 residues. V was shortened by 3 bases and J by 2 bases, with 14 bases between the two germline ends. Germline values: CDR1 MDHEN, CDR2 SYDVKM. The CDR3 DNA sequence: TGTGCCAGCAGTTTGCGGAACAGGGCGGGCAATCAGCCCCAGCATTTT. Translated: CASSLRNRAGNQPQHF. The full variable domain, with the rest looked up from reference TRBV28 and TRBJ1-5, is DVKVTQSSRYLVKRTGEKVFLECVQDMDHENMFWYRQDPGLGLRLIYFSYDVKMKEKGDIPEGYSVSREKKERFSLILESASTNQTSMYLCASSLRNRAGNQPQHFGDGTRLSIL.

This chain uses TRBV10-3 with TRBJ2-5; D is perhaps TRBD1 (5 bases). CDR3 length: 13 residues. Deletions cut 7 bases from V and 0 bases from J, with 9 bases between. Germline-derived CDR1 and CDR2 are ENHRY and SYGVKD. The CDR3 reads CAITAGYQETQYF. Written as DNA, the CDR3 is TGTGCCATCACTGCAGGGTACCAAGAGACCCAGTACTTC.

V is TRBV3-1 (or the pseudogene TRBV3-2) and J is TRBJ2-1, with D uncertain. Germline CDR1 and CDR2: LGHDT and YNNKEL (reference sequence). Trimming pared 4 bases from V and 10 bases from J, leaving 8 bases between. The CDR3 length is 11 residues. CDR3 amino acids: CASSPFLEQFF. The CDR3 DNA sequence: TGTGCCAGCAGCCCCTTTCTAGAGCAGTTCTTC.

The V call is TRBV3-1 (or the pseudogene TRBV3-2), the J call TRBJ1-3; TRBD1 matches 7 bases. The CDR3 has 15 residues. The junction had 4 bases not matched to a gene; V was cut back by 4 bases and J by 1 base. Germline lookup yields CDR1 LGHDT and CDR2 YNNKEL (reference sequence). The CDR3 protein is CASSPGQLSGNTIYF. In nucleotides, the CDR3 is TGTGCCAGCAGCCCGGGACAGCTATCTGGAAACACCATATATTTT.

The chain is built from TRBV2 and TRBJ2-2, with D uncertain. Germline V gene lookup returns CDR1 SNHLY and CDR2 FYNNEI. The CDR3 contains 13 residues. Trimming pared 7 bases from V and 8 bases from J, leaving 14 bases between. CDR3 sequence reads: CASMIVQVGELFF. CDR3 sequence (DNA): TGTGCCAGCATGATAGTTCAAGTTGGGGAGCTGTTTTTT.

The rearrangement links TRBV6-5 to TRBJ1-3; D ambiguous. The CDR3 consists of 15 residues. Germline CDR1 is MNHEY and CDR2 is SVGAGI. Deletions cut 6 bases from V and 0 bases from J, with 12 bases between. The CDR3 loop is CASSVLRSSGNTIYF. DNA for the CDR3: TGTGCCAGCAGCGTGCTCCGGAGCTCTGGAAACACCATATATTTT.

The chain is built from TRBV11-2 and TRBJ2-2; 8 nucleotides agree with TRBD1. The CDR3 runs to 16 residues. Germline CDR1 and CDR2: SGHAT and FQNNGV. Trimming took 3 bases from V and 6 from J; bases not matched to a gene: 9. The chain's CDR3 is CASSFNVQGVPGELFF. In DNA, the CDR3 is TGTGCCAGCAGCTTTAATGTACAGGGGGTTCCCGGGGAGCTGTTTTTT.

The V gene is TRBV2, the J gene TRBJ2-3, with no clear D. Trimming pared 2 bases from V and 2 bases from J, leaving 8 bases between. Germline V CDR1 and CDR2: SNHLY, FYNNEI. The CDR3 runs 14 residues. CDR3 amino acids: CASSENSYTDTQYF. The CDR3 nucleotides are TGTGCCAGCAGTGAAAACAGTTACACAGATACGCAGTATTTT. Drawing the rest from reference TRBV2 and TRBJ2-3, the complete variable domain is EPEVTQTPSHQVTQMGQEVILRCVPISNHLYFYWYRQILGQKVEFLVSFYNNEISEKSEIFDDQFSVERPDGSNFTLKIRSTKLEDSAMYFCASSENSYTDTQYFGPGTRLTVL.

The genes are TRBV28 and TRBJ1-5; tentatively, D is TRBD1 (6 bases). V lost 4 bases and J lost 7, with 11 bases in between. The length of the CDR3 is 13 residues. CDR1 is MDHEN, CDR2 SYDVKM, per germline. The CDR3 protein is CASSSGTSQPQHF. CDR3 nucleotide sequence: TGTGCCAGCAGTTCCGGGACATCCCAGCCCCAGCATTTT.

This chain joins TRBV19 and TRBJ2-7; 8 nucleotides line up with TRBD2. Germline lookup yields CDR1 LNHDA and CDR2 SQIVND (reference sequence). The CDR3 length is 14 residues. The V gene end was trimmed by 6 bases and the J gene end by 3 bases; junction bases not matched to a gene: 7. The chain's CDR3 is CASRRGSGDYEQYF. CDR3 nucleotide sequence: TGTGCCAGTAGAAGAGGTAGCGGGGACTACGAGCAGTACTTC.

The DNA of the CDR3 is TGTGCCAGCAGCGGCCAGGGATTCGGGACACACTCGCGATACACCTTC. Protein sequence: CASSGQGFGTHSRYTF. This chain links TRBV7-2 with TRBJ1-2; a possible D gene is TRBD1 (6 bases). Trimming stripped 5 bases from V and 11 bases from J, with 27 bases between. The CDR3 contains 16 residues. Germline V CDR1 and CDR2: SGHTA, FQGNSA.

This chain joins TRBV10-2 and TRBJ1-4; the match to TRBD1 covers 8 bases. The V gene's germline CDR1 is WSHSY and CDR2 SAAADI. CDR3 length: 15 amino acids. V dropped 0 bases and J dropped 10; count of bases not matched to a gene: 7. CDR3 nucleotides: TGCGCCAGCAGTGAGTCGTCGACAGGGGAAGGAAAACTGTTTTTT. It translates to CASSESSTGEGKLFF.

The chain employs TRBV4-1 and TRBJ2-7; a weak D match, TRBD1 (5 bases). The length of the CDR3 is 15 residues. Germline CDR1 is MGHRA and CDR2 is YSYEKL. Trimming cost V 2 bases and J 6 bases, with 17 bases left between them. The CDR3 DNA reads TGCGCCAGCAGCCAACCCTTGTCAGGGTTTGGCGAGCAGTACTTC. The encoded protein is CASSQPLSGFGEQYF.